Sequencing of this T cell receptor beta chain was carried out in a study of Ad26.COV2.S vaccination and SARS-CoV-2 variants. In the case of this clone: What it recognizes is unknown.

Study results and limitations: The authors reported substantial breadth in spike-specific CD8+ and CD4+ T cell responses after vaccination.

Trimming removed 5 bases at V and 1 base at J, with 8 bases between. CDR1 and CDR2 (germline): LNHDA, SQIVND (reference sequence). CDR3 length equals 13 residues. Stated treatment: some 20 received Ad26.COV2.S at low or high dose, single or two shots; 5 received placebo; per-sample allocation not given. Vaccine and placebo recipients were sampled on day 63 after the first injection. The shot given was an Ad26 vector that makes Wuhan-strain SARS-CoV-2 spike. Libraries were prepared by immunoSEQ multiplex PCR; TCRdb keeps only in-frame clonotypes and omits some of them. The repertoire holds hundreds of thousands of clones, with around 90% as singletons.

The starting material was peripheral blood, obtained in a trial of Ad26.COV2.S vaccine versus placebo. The genes are TRBV19 and TRBJ1-1; D gene unclear. The clonotype comes from a person between 18 and 65 years old who received the Ad26.COV2.S COVID-19 vaccine or a placebo. As DNA, the CDR3 is TGTGCCAGTAGTTCGACGGCGAACACTGAAGCTTTCTTT. Protein product: CASSSTANTEAFF.